Each of the 26 T cell receptor beta chains below was sequenced from the same sample in a study of T cell responses to AZD1222 COVID-19 vaccine. Generated by immunoSEQ multiplex PCR, the TCRdb table keeps only in-frame clones and is missing some. The sample consists of about 67,000 clones, about 80% of them appearing once. Here the sequenced sample was peripheral blood, taken 28 days after the second AZD1222 dose. These receptors originate from an adult who received the AZD1222 COVID-19 vaccine.

The chain uses TRBV7-2 and TRBJ1-1; D ambiguous. V lost 4 bases to trimming and J lost 5 bases, with 11 bases between them. The CDR3 contains 13 residues. The germline V gene encodes CDR1 SGHTA and CDR2 FQGNSA. The CDR3 loop reads CASSSQPGTEAFF. DNA of the CDR3: TGTGCCAGCAGCTCACAACCGGGGACTGAAGCTTTCTTT. Full variable domain (rest looked up from reference TRBV7-2 and TRBJ1-1): GAGVSQSPSNKVTEKGKDVELRCDPISGHTALYWYRQSLGQGLEFLIYFQGNSAPDKSGLPSDRFSAERTGGSVSTLTIQRTQQEDSAVYLCASSSQPGTEAFFGQGTRLTVV.

The rearrangement joins TRBV5-6 to TRBJ1-3; D remains ambiguous. V lost 2 bases to trimming and J lost 4 bases, with 16 bases between them. The CDR3 consists of 16 residues. Germline CDR1 and CDR2: SGHDT and YYEEEE. The CDR3 loop is CASSLGRRVRGNTIYF. DNA for the CDR3: TGTGCCAGCAGCTTAGGACGGCGAGTGCGGGGAAACACCATATATTTT.

The V and J genes are TRBV30 and TRBJ1-4, with unresolved D. Germline CDR1 and CDR2: GTSNPN and SVGIG (reference sequence). The CDR3 is 14 residues long. V lost 0 bases and J lost 7, with 12 bases in between. The CDR3 bases are TGTGCCTGGAGTGTACAACTCGGCGGTGAAAAACTGTTTTTT. Translated, it gives CAWSVQLGGEKLFF. Full variable domain (rest looked up from reference TRBV30 and TRBJ1-4): SQTIHQWPATLVQPVGSPLSLECTVEGTSNPNLYWYRQAAGRGLQLLFYSVGIGQISSEVPQNLSASRPQDRQFILSSKKLLLSDSGFYLCAWSVQLGGEKLFFGSGTQLSVL.

The chain employs TRBV11-2 and TRBJ1-6, with D unclear. The ends were cut back, 1 base at V and 9 bases at J, with 7 bases in the middle. The CDR3 length is 13 residues. From germline, CDR1 is SGHAT and CDR2 FQNNGV. The CDR3 here is CASSLGAASPLHF. Here the CDR3 DNA reads TGTGCCAGCAGCTTAGGAGCAGCTTCACCCCTCCACTTT.

This clone was recorded once. V gene TRBV3-1 (or the pseudogene TRBV3-2) combines with J gene TRBJ2-7; D is unclear. The germline gives CDR1 LGHDT, CDR2 YNNKEL (reference sequence). Trimming removed 3 bases at V and 2 bases at J, with 5 bases between. This CDR3 spans 12 amino acids. Here the CDR3 reads CASSQSAYEQYF. CDR3 coding DNA: TGTGCCAGCAGCCAGTCAGCCTACGAGCAGTACTTC.

This chain joins TRBV10-2 and TRBJ1-4, with 10 nucleotides matching TRBD1. Trimming cost V 0 bases and J 7 bases; bases outside gene matches: 8. The germline V gene has CDR1 WSHSY and CDR2 SAAADI. The CDR3 is 17 amino acids. The CDR3 sequence: CASSESFAGQGGEKLFF. In nucleotides, the CDR3 is TGCGCCAGCAGTGAGTCGTTCGCAGGACAGGGGGGTGAAAAACTGTTTTTT.

This chain connects TRBV7-8 to TRBJ1-1, with TRBD1 identical over 8 bases. Trimming took 5 bases from V and 2 from J; bases not matched to a gene: 4. Germline V CDR1 and CDR2: SGHVS, FQNEAQ. The CDR3 loop spans 14 amino acids. CDR3 residues: CASSLQGVNTEAFF. DNA for the CDR3: TGTGCCAGCAGCCTACAGGGGGTAAACACTGAAGCTTTCTTT.

The chain is built from TRBV5-1 and TRBJ1-6; D is possibly TRBD1 (5 bases). CDR1 is SGHRS and CDR2 is YFSETQ in the germline V gene. The CDR3 has 12 amino acids. V dropped 3 bases and J dropped 10 bases, with 8 bases sitting between them. CDR3 in amino acids: CASSSQGSPLHF. The CDR3 DNA sequence: TGCGCCAGCAGCTCTCAGGGCTCACCCCTCCACTTT.

Points on this clone: At the DNA level, this CDR3 is encoded by other sequences in the same sample as well. The gene calls are TRBV18 and TRBJ1-1; D is unresolved. Germline V CDR1 and CDR2: KGHSH, LQKENI. This CDR3 contains 13 residues. V was pared by 3 bases and J by 0 bases, with 5 bases between. CDR3 DNA: TGTGCCAGCTCACCTTCGGTGAACACTGAAGCTTTCTTT. Protein: CASSPSVNTEAFF.

For the CDR3, the DNA is TGCAGCGTTGGGAAGGGGGACAAGGAGTTCTTC. Translating gives CSVGKGDKEFF. The chain recombines TRBV29-1 with TRBJ2-1, with D perhaps matching TRBD1 (6 bases). In germline, CDR1 is SQVTM, CDR2 ANQGSEA. V lost 4 bases and J lost 14, with 15 bases in between. The CDR3 is 11 amino acids.

This chain connects TRBV11-2 to TRBJ2-5; 9 nucleotides align to TRBD1. With 4 bases clipped from V and 2 bases from J, the junction kept 14 bases outside the gene matches. The germline V gene encodes CDR1 SGHAT and CDR2 FQNNGV. CDR3 length: 18 residues. CDR3 in amino acids: CASSSYWTGAMGQETQYF. CDR3 sequence (DNA): TGTGCCAGCAGCTCCTACTGGACAGGGGCAATGGGGCAAGAGACCCAGTACTTC.

The V call is TRBV14, the J call TRBJ2-2, with a weak D call TRBD1 (6 bases). Trimming shortened V by 1 base and J by 0 bases, and 9 bases separated the two germline ends. There are 16 residues in the CDR3. CDR1 is SGHDN, CDR2 FVKESK, per germline. The CDR3 DNA reads as TGTGCCAGCAGCCAAGTACGGACAGCGAACACCGGGGAGCTGTTTTTT. It yields the protein CASSQVRTANTGELFF.

The chain uses TRBV10-3 and TRBJ2-5; TRBD2 aligns across 10 bases. V gave up 3 bases and J gave up 2 bases; unmatched junction bases: 9. CDR1 is ENHRY, CDR2 SYGVKD, per germline. This CDR3 has 17 residues. CDR3 sequence (DNA): TGTGCCATCAGTGACCTAGCGGGGGCCTCGTGGCAAGAGACCCAGTACTTC. It translates to CAISDLAGASWQETQYF.

The rearrangement uses TRBV28 and TRBJ1-1; D call uncertain. Germline V gives CDR1 MDHEN, CDR2 SYDVKM. Trimming stripped 5 bases from V and 1 base from J, with 14 bases between. This CDR3 has 15 amino acids. The CDR3: CASSAPGRPNTEAFF. The CDR3 DNA sequence: TGTGCCAGCAGTGCCCCTGGACGGCCGAACACTGAAGCTTTCTTT.

The chain couples TRBV5-4 to TRBJ1-1, with D unclear. The CDR3 extends over 15 amino acids. Germline V CDR1 and CDR2: SGHNT, YYREEE (reference sequence). V was shortened by 1 base and J by 1 base, with 11 bases between the two germline ends. For the CDR3, the DNA is TGTGCCAGCAGCTTGAGTGCCGGGGAGAACACTGAAGCTTTCTTT. It encodes CASSLSAGENTEAFF.

The chain uses TRBV19 and TRBJ1-3, with a possible D match to TRBD1 (5 bases). V was pared by 5 bases and J by 2 bases, with 13 bases between. The CDR3 sequence is 15 residues long. Per the germline V gene, CDR1 is LNHDA and CDR2 is SQIVND (reference sequence). The CDR3 reads CASSLRDFAGNTIYF. The CDR3 region has the DNA TGTGCCAGTAGTCTCCGGGACTTCGCTGGAAACACCATATATTTT.

The chain employs TRBV6-6 and TRBJ1-2; D gene unclear. This CDR3 contains 13 residues. Germline lookup yields CDR1 MNHNY and CDR2 SVGAGI (reference sequence). The V end was cut by 5 bases, the J end by 0 bases, with 7 bases between. This CDR3 reads CASSRTPNYGYTF. The CDR3 coding sequence is TGTGCCAGCAGTAGAACACCTAACTATGGCTACACCTTC.

The chain combines TRBV4-2 with TRBJ1-2; D is ambiguous. V was clipped by 6 bases and J by 3 bases, with 17 bases between them. The germline V gene encodes CDR1 LGHNA and CDR2 YNFKEQ. This CDR3 has 15 amino acids. Here the CDR3 reads CASSPEGGSDYGYTF. The DNA for the CDR3 is TGTGCCAGCAGTCCAGAAGGAGGCTCTGACTATGGCTACACCTTC.

This chain uses TRBV7-2 with TRBJ1-1; the D gene is possibly TRBD1 (5 bases). This CDR3 region has 13 residues. Germline lookup yields CDR1 SGHTA and CDR2 FQGNSA. V dropped 0 bases and J dropped 6 bases, with 8 bases sitting between them. The CDR3 bases are TGTGCCAGCAGCTTAGCTGCGGGGGCTGAAGCTTTCTTT. This codes for CASSLAAGAEAFF.

The chain carries TRBV6-5 and TRBJ1-5; no clear D gene. CDR3 length: 14 amino acids. V was cut by 8 bases and J by 1 base, with 12 bases left in between. Germline V gene data show CDR1 as MNHEY and CDR2 as SVGAGI. The CDR3 DNA follows: TGTGCCAGCCGGGCGGGTATGAGCAATCAGCCCCAGCATTTT. It yields the protein CASRAGMSNQPQHF.

This chain uses TRBV28 with TRBJ2-7; D gene unclear. The V end lost 5 bases, the J end lost 6 bases, and 14 bases lay between the germline ends. The CDR3 is 13 amino acids. Germline lookup yields CDR1 MDHEN and CDR2 SYDVKM. The CDR3 sequence: CASSPPAVGEQYF. The CDR3 coding sequence is TGTGCCAGCAGTCCACCCGCCGTGGGCGAGCAGTACTTC.

V gene TRBV11-3 combines with J gene TRBJ2-2; D tentatively fits TRBD1 or TRBD2 (5 bases each). CDR1 is SGHNT, CDR2 YENEEA, per germline. V was cut by 5 bases and J by 6 bases, with 10 bases left in between. There are 13 residues in the CDR3. The CDR3 loop is CASSPMGAGELFF. The CDR3, as DNA: TGTGCCAGCAGCCCTATGGGGGCCGGGGAGCTGTTTTTT.

The chain is built from TRBV30 and TRBJ2-7; no reliable D call. CDR1 is GTSNPN and CDR2 is SVGIG in the germline V gene (reference sequence). The CDR3 is 13 amino acids. Trimming stripped 0 bases from V and 4 bases from J, with 10 bases between. The CDR3 bases are TGTGCCTGGAGTGTGTCTCTGACATACGAGCAGTACTTC. Residues: CAWSVSLTYEQYF.

V usage is TRBV19 and J usage is TRBJ1-5; 8 nucleotides agree with TRBD1. The CDR3 loop spans 13 amino acids. V trimming: 6 bases; J trimming: 7 bases; junction bases outside the gene matches: 5. In germline, CDR1 is LNHDA, CDR2 SQIVND (reference sequence). The chain's CDR3 is CASRTGAGQPQHF. CDR3 bases: TGTGCCAGTAGGACAGGGGCCGGACAGCCCCAGCATTTT.

The chain has TRBV5-1 and TRBJ1-1, with no clear D. The CDR3 is 16 amino acids. The germline V gene encodes CDR1 SGHRS and CDR2 YFSETQ. With 3 bases removed from V and 5 bases from J, the gap between germline ends came to 20 bases. CDR3 sequence: CASSYVVFEGGTEAFF. The CDR3 DNA sequence: TGCGCCAGCAGCTATGTCGTCTTCGAGGGTGGGACTGAAGCTTTCTTT.

The chain joins TRBV6-5 to TRBJ2-7; TRBD1 might be the D (6 bases). The V end lost 5 bases, the J end lost 0 bases, and 14 bases lay between the germline ends. The CDR3 is 15 residues long. Germline-derived CDR1 and CDR2 are MNHEY and SVGAGI. The DNA of the CDR3 is TGTGCCAGCAGTACCGGGACAAGAAGCTCCTACGAGCAGTACTTC. Its translation: CASSTGTRSSYEQYF.